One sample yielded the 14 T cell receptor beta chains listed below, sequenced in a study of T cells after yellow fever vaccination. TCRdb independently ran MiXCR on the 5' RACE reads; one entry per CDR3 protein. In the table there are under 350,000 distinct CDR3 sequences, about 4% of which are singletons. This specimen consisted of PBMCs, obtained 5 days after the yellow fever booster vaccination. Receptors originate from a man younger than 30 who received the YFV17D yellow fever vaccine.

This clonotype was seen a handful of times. Here the CDR3 DNA reads TGCAGCGTCAGGGACAGAGCTAACTATGGCTACACCTTC. This gives the protein CSVRDRANYGYTF. The chain combines TRBV29-1 with TRBJ1-2; 7 nucleotides line up with TRBD1. Germline V gene data show CDR1 as SQVTM and CDR2 as ANQGSEA. The CDR3 is 13 residues long. Unmatched junction bases numbered 4, after V lost 6 bases and J lost 0 bases.

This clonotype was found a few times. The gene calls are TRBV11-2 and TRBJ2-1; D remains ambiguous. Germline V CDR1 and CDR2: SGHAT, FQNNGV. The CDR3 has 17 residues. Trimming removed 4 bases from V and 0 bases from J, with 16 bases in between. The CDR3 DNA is TGTGCCAGCAGCTCCCACGGCAGGCCAGACTCCTACAATGAGCAGTTCTTC. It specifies CASSSHGRPDSYNEQFF.

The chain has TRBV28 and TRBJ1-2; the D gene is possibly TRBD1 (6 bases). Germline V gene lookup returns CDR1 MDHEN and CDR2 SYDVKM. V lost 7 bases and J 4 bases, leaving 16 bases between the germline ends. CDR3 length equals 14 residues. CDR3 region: CASTASGAIYGYTF. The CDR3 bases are TGTGCCAGCACCGCATCAGGGGCAATCTATGGCTACACCTTC.

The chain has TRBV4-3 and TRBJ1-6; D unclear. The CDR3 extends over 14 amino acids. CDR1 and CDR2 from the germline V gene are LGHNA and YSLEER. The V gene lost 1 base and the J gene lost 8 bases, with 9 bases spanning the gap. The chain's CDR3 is CASSQAPQDSPLHF. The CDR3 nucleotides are TGCGCCAGCAGCCAAGCACCTCAGGATTCACCCCTCCACTTT.

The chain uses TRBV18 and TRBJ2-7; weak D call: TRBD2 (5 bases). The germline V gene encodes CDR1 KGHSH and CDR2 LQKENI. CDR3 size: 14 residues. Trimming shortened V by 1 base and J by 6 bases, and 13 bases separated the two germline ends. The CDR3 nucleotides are TGTGCCAGCTCACCACGTGAGGGTTATGGCGAGCAGTACTTC. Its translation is CASSPREGYGEQYF.

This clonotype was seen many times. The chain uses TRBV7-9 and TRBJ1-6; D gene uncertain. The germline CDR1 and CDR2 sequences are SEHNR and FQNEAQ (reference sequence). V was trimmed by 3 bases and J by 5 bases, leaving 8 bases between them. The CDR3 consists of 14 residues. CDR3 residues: CASSFGRNNSPLHF. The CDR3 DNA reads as TGTGCCAGCAGCTTCGGCCGGAATAATTCACCCCTCCACTTT.

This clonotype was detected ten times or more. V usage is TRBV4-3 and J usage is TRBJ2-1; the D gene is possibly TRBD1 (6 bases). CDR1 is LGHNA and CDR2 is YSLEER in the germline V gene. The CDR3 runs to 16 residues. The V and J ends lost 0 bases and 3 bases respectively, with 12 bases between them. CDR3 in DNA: TGCGCCAGCAGCCAAGATAGGGGGAGCGACTACAATGAGCAGTTCTTC. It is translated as CASSQDRGSDYNEQFF.

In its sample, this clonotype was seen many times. CDR3: CSAPDRDLEQYF. CDR3 DNA sequence: TGCAGTGCCCCCGACAGGGACCTCGAGCAGTACTTC. The chain links TRBV20-1 to TRBJ2-7; 7 bases match TRBD1. The CDR3 totals 12 residues. The germline CDR1 and CDR2 sequences are DFQATT and SNEGSKA (reference sequence). Trimming at V came to 6 bases and at J to 6 bases, leaving 8 bases not matched to a gene.

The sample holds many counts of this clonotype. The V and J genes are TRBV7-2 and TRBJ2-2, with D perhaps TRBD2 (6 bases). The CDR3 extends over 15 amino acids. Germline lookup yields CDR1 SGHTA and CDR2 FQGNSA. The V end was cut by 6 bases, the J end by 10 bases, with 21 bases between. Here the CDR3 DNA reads TGTGCCAGCAGGGGGGGACTGACCGGGATTGAGGAGCTGTTTTTT. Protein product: CASRGGLTGIEELFF.

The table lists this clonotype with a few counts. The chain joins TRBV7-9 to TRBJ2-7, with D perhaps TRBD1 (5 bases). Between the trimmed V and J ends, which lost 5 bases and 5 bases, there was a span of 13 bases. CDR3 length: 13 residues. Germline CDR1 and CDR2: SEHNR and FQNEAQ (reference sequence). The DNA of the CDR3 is TGTGCCAGCAGCGAAGGGGCTTTCGACGAGCAGTACGTC. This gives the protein CASSEGAFDEQYV.

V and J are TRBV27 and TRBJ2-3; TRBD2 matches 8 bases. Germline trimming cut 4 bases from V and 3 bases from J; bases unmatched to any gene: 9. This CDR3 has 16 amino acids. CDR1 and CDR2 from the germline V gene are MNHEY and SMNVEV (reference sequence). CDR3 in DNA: TGTGCCAGCAGTTCCGTGAACGCGGGGGGAACAGATACGCAGTATTTT. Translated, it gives CASSSVNAGGTDTQYF.

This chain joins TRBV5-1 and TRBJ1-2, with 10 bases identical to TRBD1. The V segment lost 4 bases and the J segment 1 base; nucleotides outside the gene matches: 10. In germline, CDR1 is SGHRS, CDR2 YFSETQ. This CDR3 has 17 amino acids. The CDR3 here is CASSQSFGTGVNYGYTF. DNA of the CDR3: TGCGCCAGCAGCCAAAGTTTCGGGACAGGGGTTAACTATGGCTACACCTTC.

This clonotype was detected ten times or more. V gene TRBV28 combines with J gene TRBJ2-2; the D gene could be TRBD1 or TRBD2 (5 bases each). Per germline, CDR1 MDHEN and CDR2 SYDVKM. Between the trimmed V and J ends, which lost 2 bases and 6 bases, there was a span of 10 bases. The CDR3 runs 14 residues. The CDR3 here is CASSLPRDAGELFF. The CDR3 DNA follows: TGTGCCAGCAGTTTACCCAGGGACGCCGGGGAGCTGTTTTTT.

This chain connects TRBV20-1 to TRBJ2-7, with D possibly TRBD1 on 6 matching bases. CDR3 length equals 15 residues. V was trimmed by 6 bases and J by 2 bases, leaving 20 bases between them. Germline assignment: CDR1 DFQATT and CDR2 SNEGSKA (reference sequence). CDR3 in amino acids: CSARPPGHPPYEQYV. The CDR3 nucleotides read TGCAGTGCCCGACCCCCGGGACACCCTCCCTACGAGCAGTACGTC.